The T cell receptor (beta chain) under discussion was sequenced for a study of cytomegalovirus exposure and HLA in healthy donors. Study-level information: In a previous analysis, 100 million to 140 million unique TCR beta sequences were found from roughly 180 million T cells.

Points from the study as a whole: Prior analysis indicated that the majority of TCR beta V segments exhibited productivity approximately 90% or approximately 30% of the time. CMV serostatus was the only recorded immune exposure for donors.

A word on this clone: Antigen: not known.

PCR involved 60 Vbeta and 13 Jbeta primers. The assay was immunoSEQ multiplex PCR, and TCRdb's table has in-frame clones only and misses some. The table includes around 120,000 clones, 75% to 90% detected once. The CDR3 has 13 amino acids. Trimming stripped 4 bases from V and 5 bases from J, with 11 bases between. Germline CDR1 is SEHNR and CDR2 is FQNEAQ (reference sequence). The J gene is TRBJ1-1, the V gene TRBV7-9; D not certain. The clonotype originates from a middle-aged man in good health and CMV-seronegative. Sequencing input: PBMCs. CDR3 coding DNA: TGTGCCAGCAGCTCCGAGGGAGGGACTGAAGCTTTCTTT. Translation gives CASSSEGGTEAFF.